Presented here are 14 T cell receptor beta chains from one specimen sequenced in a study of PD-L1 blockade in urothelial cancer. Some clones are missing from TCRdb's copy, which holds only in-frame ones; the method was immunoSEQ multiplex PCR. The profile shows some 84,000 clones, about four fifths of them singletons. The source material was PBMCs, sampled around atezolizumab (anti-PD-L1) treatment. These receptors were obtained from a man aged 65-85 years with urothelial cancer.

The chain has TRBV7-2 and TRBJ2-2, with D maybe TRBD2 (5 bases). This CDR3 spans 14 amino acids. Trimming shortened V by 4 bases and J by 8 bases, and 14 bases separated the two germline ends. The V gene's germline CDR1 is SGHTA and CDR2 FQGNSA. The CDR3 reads CASSSAARGGELFF. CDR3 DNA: TGTGCCAGCAGCTCGGCGGCCCGAGGGGGGGAGCTGTTTTTT.

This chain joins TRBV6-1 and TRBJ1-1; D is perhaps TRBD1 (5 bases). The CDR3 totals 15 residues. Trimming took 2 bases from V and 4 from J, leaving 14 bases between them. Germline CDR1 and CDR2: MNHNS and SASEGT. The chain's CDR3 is CASSELAGWVTEAFF. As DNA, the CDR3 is TGTGCCAGCAGTGAATTAGCAGGGTGGGTCACTGAAGCTTTCTTT.

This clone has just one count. The CDR3 DNA sequence: TGTGCCAGTAGTACGAGGGGGAACTCCTACAATGAGCAGTTCTTC. This codes for CASSTRGNSYNEQFF. This chain uses TRBV19 with TRBJ2-1, with D perhaps matching TRBD1 (6 bases). Germline loops: CDR1 LNHDA, CDR2 SQIVND (reference sequence). V was pared by 4 bases and J by 0 bases, with 10 bases between. CDR3 size: 15 residues. Looking up the rest from reference TRBV19 and TRBJ2-1 gives the full variable domain: DGGITQSPKYLFRKEGQNVTLSCEQNLNHDAMYWYRQDPGQGLRLIYYSQIVNDFQKGDIAEGYSVSREKKESFPLTVTSAQKNPTAFYLCASSTRGNSYNEQFFGPGTRLTVL.

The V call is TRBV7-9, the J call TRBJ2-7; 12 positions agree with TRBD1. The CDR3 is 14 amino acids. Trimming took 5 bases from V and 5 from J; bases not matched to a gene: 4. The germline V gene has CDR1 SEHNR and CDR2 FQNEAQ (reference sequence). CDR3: CASSTGTGGNEQYF. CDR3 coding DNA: TGTGCCAGCAGCACTGGGACAGGGGGCAACGAGCAGTACTTC.

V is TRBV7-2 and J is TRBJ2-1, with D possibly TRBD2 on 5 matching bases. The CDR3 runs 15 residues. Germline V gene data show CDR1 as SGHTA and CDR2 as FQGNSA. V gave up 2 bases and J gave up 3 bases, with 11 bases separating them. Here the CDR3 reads CASSLSFRDYNEQFF. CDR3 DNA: TGTGCCAGCAGCTTATCCTTCCGGGACTACAATGAGCAGTTCTTC.

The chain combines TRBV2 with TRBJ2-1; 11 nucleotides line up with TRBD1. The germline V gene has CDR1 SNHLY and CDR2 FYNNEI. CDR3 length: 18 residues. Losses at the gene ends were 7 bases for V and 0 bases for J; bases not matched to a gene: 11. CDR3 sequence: CASTRTGGETGSYNEQFF. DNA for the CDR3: TGTGCCAGCACCAGGACAGGGGGCGAAACGGGCTCCTACAATGAGCAGTTCTTC.

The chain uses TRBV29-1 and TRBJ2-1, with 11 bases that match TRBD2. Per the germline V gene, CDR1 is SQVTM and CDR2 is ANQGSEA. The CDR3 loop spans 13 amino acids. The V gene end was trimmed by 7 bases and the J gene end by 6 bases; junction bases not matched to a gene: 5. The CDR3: CSALAGVSNEQFF. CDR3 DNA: TGCAGCGCACTAGCGGGGGTTTCCAATGAGCAGTTCTTC.

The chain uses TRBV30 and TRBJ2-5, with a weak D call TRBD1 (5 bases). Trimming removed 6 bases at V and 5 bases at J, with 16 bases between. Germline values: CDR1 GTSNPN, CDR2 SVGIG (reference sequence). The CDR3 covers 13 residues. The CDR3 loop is CACSRVGPETQYF. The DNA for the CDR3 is TGTGCCTGCTCGCGAGTGGGGCCGGAGACCCAGTACTTC.

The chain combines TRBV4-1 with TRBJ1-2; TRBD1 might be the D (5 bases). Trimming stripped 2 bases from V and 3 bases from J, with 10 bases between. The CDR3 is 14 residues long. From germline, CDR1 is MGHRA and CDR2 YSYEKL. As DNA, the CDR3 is TGCGCCAGCAGCCAACTGGTCAGGGACTATGGCTACACCTTC. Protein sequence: CASSQLVRDYGYTF.

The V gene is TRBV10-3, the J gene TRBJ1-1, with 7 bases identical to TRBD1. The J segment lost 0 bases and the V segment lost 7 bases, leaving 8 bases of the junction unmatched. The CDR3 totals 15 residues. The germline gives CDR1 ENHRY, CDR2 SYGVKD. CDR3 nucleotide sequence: TGTGCCATCACCGCAACCGGGACAGTGAACACTGAAGCTTTCTTT. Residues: CAITATGTVNTEAFF.

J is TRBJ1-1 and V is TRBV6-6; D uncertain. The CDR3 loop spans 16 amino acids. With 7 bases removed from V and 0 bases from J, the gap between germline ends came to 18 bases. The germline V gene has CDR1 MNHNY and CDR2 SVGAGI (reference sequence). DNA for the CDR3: TGTGCCAGCACGATATCTCGAGTTTATCTGAACACTGAAGCTTTCTTT. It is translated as CASTISRVYLNTEAFF.

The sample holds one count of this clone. The CDR3 loop reads CSVDPGYTGELFF. For the CDR3, the DNA is TGCAGCGTTGACCCAGGGTACACCGGGGAGCTGTTTTTT. The V gene is TRBV29-1, the J gene TRBJ2-2; TRBD1 is a possible D gene (5 bases). This CDR3 comprises 13 residues. V was pared by 3 bases and J by 3 bases, with 8 bases between. The germline CDR1 and CDR2 sequences are SQVTM and ANQGSEA.

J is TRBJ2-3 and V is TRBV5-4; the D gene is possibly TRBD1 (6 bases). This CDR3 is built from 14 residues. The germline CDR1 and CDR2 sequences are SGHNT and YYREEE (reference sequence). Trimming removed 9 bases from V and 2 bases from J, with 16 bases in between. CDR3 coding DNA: TGTGCCACCCTCCGGGACACGTCCACAGATACGCAGTATTTT. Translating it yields CATLRDTSTDTQYF.

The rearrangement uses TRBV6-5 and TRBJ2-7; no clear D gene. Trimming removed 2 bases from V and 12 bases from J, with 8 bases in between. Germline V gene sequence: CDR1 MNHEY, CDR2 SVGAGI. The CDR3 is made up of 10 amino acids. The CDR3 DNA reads TGTGCCAGCAGTTACCCTTTTCTGTACTTC. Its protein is CASSYPFLYF.